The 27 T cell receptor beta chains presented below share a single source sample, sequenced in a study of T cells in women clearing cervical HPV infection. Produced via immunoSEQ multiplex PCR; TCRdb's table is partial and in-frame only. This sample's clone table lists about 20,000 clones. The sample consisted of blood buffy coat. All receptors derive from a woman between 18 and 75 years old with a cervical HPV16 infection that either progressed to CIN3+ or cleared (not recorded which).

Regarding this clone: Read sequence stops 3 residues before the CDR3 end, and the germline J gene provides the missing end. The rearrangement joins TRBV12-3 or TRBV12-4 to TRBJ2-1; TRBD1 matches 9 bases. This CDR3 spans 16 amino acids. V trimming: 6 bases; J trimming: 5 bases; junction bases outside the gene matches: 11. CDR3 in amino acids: CASSPSRTGAHNEQFF. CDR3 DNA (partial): TGTGCCAGCAGCCCGTCCCGGACAGGGGCCCACAATGAG.

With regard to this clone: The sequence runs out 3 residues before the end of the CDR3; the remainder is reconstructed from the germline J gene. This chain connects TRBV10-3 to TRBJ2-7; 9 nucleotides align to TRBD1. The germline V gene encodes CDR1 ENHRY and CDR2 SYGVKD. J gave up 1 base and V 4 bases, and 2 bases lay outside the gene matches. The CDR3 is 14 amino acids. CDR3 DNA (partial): TGTGCCATCAGTGCCGGGACAGGGTCCTACGAG. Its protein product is CAISAGTGSYE. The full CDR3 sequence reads CAISAGTGSYEQYF.

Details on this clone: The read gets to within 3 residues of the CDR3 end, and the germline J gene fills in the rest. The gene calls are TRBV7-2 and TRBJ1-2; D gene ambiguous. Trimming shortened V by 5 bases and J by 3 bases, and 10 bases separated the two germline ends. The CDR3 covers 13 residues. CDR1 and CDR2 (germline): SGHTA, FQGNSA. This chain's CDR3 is CASSLQSDYGYTF. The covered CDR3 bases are TGTGCCAGCAGCCTACAGAGTGACTATGGC.

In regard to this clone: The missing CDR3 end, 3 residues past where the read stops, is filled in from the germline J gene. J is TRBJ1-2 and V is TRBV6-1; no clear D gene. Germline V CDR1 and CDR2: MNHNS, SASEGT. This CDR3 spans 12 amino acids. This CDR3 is CASSEMRADYTF. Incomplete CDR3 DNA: TGTGCCAGCAGTGAGATGAGGGCTGAC.

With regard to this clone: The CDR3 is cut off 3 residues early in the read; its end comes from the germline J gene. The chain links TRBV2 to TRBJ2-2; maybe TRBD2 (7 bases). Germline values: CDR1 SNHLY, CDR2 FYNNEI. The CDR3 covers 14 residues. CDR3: CASRALGGHSPLFF. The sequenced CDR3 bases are TGTGCCAGCAGGGCGCTGGGGGGGCATTCACCG. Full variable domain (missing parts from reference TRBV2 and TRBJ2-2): EPEVTQTPSHQVTQMGQEVILRCVPISNHLYFYWYRQILGQKVEFLVSFYNNEISEKSEIFDDQFSVERPDGSNFTLKIRSTKLEDSAMYFCASRALGGHSPLFFGEGSRLTVL.

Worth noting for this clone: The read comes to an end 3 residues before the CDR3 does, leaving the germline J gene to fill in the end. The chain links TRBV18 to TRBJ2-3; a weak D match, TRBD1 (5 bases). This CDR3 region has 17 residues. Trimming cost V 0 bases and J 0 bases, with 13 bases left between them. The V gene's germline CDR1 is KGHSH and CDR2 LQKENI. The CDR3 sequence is CASSPPQGLLSTDTQYF. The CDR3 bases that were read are TGTGCCAGCTCACCACCGCAGGGCCTCCTAAGCACAGATACG. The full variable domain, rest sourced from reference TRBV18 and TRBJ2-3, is NAGVMQNPRHLVRRRGQEARLRCSPMKGHSHVYWYRQLPEEGLKFMVYLQKENIIDESGMPKERFSAEFPKEGPSILRIQQVVRGDSAAYFCASSPPQGLLSTDTQYFGPGTRLTVL.

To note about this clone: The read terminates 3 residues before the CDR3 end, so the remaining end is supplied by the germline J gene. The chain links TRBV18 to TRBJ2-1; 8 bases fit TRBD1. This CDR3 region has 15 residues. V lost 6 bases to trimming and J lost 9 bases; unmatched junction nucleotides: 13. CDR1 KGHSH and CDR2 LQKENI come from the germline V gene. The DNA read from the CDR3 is TGTGCCAGCTCCCCTGGGACAGGAAGTATGGGTGAG. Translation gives CASSPGTGSMGE. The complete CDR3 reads CASSPGTGSMGEQFF.

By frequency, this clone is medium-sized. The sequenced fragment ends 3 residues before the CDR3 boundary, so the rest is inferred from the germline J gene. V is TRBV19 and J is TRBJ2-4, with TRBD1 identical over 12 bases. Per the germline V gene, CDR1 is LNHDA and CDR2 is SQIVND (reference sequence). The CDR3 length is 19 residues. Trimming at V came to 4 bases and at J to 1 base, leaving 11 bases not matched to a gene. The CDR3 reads CASSKGQGAVVSAKNIQYF. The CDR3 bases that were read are TGTGCCAGTAGTAAGGGACAGGGGGCGGTTGTTAGTGCCAAAAACATT.

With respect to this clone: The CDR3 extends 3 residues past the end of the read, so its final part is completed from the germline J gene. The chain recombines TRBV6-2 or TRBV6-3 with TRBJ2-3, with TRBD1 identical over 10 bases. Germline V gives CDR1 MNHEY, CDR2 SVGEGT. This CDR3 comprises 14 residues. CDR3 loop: CASTKRTGGETQYF. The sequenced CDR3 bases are TGTGCCAGCACCAAACGGACAGGGGGAGAGACG.

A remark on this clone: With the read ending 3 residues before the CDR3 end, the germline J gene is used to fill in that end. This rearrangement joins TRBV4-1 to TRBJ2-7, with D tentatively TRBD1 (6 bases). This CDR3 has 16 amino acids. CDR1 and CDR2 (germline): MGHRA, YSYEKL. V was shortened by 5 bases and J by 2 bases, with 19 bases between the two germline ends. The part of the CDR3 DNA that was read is TGCGCCAGCAGCACCCGAACAGGGTTTGTACCCTACGAG. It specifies CASSTRTGFVPYE. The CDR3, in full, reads CASSTRTGFVPYEQYF.

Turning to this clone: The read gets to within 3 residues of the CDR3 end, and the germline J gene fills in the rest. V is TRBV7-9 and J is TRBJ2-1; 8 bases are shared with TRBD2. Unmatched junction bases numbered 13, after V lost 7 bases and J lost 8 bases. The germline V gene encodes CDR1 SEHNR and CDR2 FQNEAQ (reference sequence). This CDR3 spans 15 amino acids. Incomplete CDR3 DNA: TGTGCCAGCAAGCGGGAGCTTCTATTTGCCTATGAG. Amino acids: CASKRELLFAYE. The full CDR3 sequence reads CASKRELLFAYEQFF.

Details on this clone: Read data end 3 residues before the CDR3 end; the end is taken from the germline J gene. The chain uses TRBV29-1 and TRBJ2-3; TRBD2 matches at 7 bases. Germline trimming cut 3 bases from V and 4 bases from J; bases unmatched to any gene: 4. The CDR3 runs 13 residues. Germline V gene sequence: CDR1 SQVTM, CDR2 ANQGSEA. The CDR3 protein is CSVDGREPDTQYF. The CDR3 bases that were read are TGCAGCGTTGACGGGCGGGAGCCAGATACG.

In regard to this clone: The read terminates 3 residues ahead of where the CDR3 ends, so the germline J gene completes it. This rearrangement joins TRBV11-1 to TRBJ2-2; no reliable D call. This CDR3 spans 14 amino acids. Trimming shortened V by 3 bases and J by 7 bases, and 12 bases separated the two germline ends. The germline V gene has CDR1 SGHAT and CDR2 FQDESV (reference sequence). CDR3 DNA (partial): TGTGCCAGCAGCTTTACCGCTTCGGGCGGGGAG. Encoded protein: CASSFTASGGE. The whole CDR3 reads CASSFTASGGELFF. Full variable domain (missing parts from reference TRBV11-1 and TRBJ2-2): EAEVAQSPRYKITEKSQAVAFWCDPISGHATLYWYRQILGQGPELLVQFQDESVVDDSQLPKDRFSAERLKGVDSTLKIQPAELGDSAMYLCASSFTASGGELFFGEGSRLTVL.

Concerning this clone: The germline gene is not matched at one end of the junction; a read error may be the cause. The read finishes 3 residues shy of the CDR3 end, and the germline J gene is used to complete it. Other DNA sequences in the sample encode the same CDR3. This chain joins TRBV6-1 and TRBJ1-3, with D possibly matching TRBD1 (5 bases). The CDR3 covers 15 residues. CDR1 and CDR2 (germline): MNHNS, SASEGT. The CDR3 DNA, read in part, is TGTGCCAGCAGTGAGATCAGGGCGAGAGGAAACACA. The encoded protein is CASSEIRARGNT. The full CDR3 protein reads CASSEIRARGNTIYF.

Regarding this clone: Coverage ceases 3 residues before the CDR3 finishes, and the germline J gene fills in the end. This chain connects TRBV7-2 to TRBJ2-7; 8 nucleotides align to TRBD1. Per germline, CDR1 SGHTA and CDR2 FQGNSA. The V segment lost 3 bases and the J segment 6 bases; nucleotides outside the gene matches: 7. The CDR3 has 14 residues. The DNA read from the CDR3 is TGTGCCAGCAGCTTTTCCGGGACAGGAGCCGAG. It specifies CASSFSGTGAE. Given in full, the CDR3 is CASSFSGTGAEQYF.

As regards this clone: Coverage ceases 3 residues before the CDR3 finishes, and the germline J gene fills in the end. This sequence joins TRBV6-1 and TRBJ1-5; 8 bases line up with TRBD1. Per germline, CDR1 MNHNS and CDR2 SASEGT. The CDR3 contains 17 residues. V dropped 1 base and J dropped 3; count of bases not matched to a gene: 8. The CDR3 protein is CASSEVGGRGLNQPQHF. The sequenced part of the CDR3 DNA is TGTGCCAGCAGTGAAGTTGGGGGCAGGGGGCTCAATCAGCCC.

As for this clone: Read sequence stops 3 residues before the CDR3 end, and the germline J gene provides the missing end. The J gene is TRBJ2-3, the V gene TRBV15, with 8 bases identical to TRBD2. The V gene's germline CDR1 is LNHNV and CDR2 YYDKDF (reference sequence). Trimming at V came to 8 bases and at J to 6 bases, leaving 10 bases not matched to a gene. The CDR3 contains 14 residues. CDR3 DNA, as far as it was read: TGTGCCACCCGTAGTGCGGGAGGAGTCGATACG. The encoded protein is CATRSAGGVDT. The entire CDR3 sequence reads CATRSAGGVDTQYF.

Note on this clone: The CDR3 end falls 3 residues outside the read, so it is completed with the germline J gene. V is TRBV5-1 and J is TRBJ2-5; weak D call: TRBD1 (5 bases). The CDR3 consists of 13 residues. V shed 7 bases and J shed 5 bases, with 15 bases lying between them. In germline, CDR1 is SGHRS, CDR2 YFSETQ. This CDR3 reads CASQQLGAETQYF. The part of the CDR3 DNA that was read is TGCGCCAGCCAGCAGCTTGGGGCGGAGACC.

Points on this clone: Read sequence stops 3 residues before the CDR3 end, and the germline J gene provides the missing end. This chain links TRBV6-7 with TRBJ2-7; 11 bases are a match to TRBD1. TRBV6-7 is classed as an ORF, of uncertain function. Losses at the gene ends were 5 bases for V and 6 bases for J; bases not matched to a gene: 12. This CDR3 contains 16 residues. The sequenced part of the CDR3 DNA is TGTGCCAGCAGTCATTCCGGGACAGGGGGTACTGGCGAG. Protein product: CASSHSGTGGTGE. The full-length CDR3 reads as CASSHSGTGGTGEQYF.

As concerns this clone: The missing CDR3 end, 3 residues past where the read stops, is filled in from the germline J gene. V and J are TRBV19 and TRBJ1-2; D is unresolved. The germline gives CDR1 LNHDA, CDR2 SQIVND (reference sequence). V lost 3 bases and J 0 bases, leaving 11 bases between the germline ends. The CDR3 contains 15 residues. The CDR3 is CASSILTGSNYGYTF. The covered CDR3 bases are TGTGCCAGTAGTATCCTGACTGGCTCTAACTATGGC.

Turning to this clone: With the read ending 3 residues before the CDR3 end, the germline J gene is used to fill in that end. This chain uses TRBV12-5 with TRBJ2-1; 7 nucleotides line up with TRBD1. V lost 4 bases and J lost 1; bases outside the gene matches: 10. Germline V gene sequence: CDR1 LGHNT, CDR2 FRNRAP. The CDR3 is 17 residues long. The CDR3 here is CASGSTLRGTSYNEQFF. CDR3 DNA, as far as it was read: TGTGCTAGTGGTTCGACACTCAGGGGGACATCCTACAATGAG.

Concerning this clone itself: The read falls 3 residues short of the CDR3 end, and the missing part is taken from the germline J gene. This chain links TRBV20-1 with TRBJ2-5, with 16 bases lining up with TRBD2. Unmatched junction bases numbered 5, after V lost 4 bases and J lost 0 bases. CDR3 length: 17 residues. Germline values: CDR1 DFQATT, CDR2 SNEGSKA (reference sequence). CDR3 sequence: CSAKMGLAGGNQETQYF. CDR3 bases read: TGCAGTGCTAAAATGGGACTAGCGGGAGGGAACCAAGAGACC.

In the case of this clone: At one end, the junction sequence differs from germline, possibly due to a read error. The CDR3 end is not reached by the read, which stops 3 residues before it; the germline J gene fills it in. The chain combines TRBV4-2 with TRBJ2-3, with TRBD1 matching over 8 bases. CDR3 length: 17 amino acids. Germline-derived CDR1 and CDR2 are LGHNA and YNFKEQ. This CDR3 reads CASSQVSHGQGDGTQYF. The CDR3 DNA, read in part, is TGCGCCAGCAGCCAAGTGTCACATGGACAGGGAGACGGTACG.

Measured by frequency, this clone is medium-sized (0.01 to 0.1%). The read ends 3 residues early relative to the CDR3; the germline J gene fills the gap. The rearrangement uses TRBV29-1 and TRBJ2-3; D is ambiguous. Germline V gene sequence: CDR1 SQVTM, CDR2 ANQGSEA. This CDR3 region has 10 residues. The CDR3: CSVLVRAQYF. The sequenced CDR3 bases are TGCAGCGTTTTGGTACGGGCG.

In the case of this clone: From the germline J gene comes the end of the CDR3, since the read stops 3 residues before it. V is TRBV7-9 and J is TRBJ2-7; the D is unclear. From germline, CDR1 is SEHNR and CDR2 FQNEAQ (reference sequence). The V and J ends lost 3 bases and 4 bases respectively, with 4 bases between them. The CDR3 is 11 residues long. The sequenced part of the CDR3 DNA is TGTGCCAGCAGCTTCTTATACGAG. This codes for CASSFLYE. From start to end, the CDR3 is CASSFLYEQYF.

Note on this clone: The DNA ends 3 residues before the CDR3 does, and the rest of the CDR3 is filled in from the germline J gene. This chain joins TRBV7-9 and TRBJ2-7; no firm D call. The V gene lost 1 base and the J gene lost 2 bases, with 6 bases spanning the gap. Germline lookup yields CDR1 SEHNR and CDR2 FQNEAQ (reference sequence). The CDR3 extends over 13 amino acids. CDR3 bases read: TGTGCCAGCAGCTTAGTACAGACCTACGAG. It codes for CASSLVQTYE. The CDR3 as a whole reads CASSLVQTYEQYF.

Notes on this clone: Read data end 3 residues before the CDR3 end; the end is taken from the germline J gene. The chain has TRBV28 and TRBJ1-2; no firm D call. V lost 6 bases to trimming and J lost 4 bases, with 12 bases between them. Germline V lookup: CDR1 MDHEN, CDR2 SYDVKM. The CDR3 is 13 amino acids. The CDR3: CASSSSFVYGYTF. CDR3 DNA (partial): TGTGCCAGCAGCAGTAGCTTCGTCTATGGC.